A selection of T cell receptor beta chains follows, all from one sample in a study of metastatic and nonmetastatic thyroid tumors. TCRdb ran MiXCR on the PCR reads. The sample lists several thousand clones; over 15% were seen once. The sequenced sample consisted of adjacent normal tissue. Every receptor here comes from a male donor with papillary thyroid cancer or a benign thyroid nodule (not recorded which). Some clones in this sample may be carry-over from other donors' samples. CDR3s include the opening cysteine and the closing phenylalanine or tryptophan. The D gene is left open where the match is weak. Only some rows state a clone size, as once, few, many or a class for expanded clones.

size	V	D	J	DNA	CDR3
NA	TRBV6-1	TRBD1	TRBJ1-2	TGTGCCAGCACTGCCGGGACAGGGTGTAACTATGGCTACACCTTC	CASTAGTGCNYGYTF
many	TRBV6-1	NA	TRBJ2-7	TGTGCCAGCAGTGAACAGGAACAGGGCTACTCCTACGAGCAGTACTTC	CASSEQEQGYSYEQYF
few	TRBV28	NA	TRBJ1-1	TGTGCCAGCAGTTCGTCCCCAGTGGTGAACACTGAAGCTTTCTTT	CASSSSPVVNTEAFF
many	TRBV6-1	NA	TRBJ1-4	TGTGCCAGCAGTGATGGGGTAACCGAAAAACTGTTTTTT	CASSDGVTEKLFF
NA	TRBV5-1	NA	TRBJ2-7	TGCGCCAGCAGCTTGGTGGTAGGAGGCGAGCAGTACTTC	CASSLVVGGEQYF
few	TRBV7-9	NA	TRBJ2-7	TGTGCCAGCAGCTTCATCCCCTCCTACGAGCAGTACTTC	CASSFIPSYEQYF
medium-sized	TRBV28	NA	TRBJ2-5	TGTGCCACCTCCCACAGCCAAGAGACCCAGTACTTC	CATSHSQETQYF
few	TRBV2	NA	TRBJ2-2	TGTGTCAGTCAGCGGGTCCCCACCGGGGAGCTGTTTTTT	CVSQRVPTGELFF
many	TRBV20-1	NA	TRBJ2-1	TGCAGTGCTAGCCTTGTGGGTCAGTCCTTCGTTCGCTGGACCTACAATGAGCAGTTCTTC	CSASLVGQSFVRWTYNEQFF
NA	TRBV28	TRBD1	TRBJ2-7	TGTGCCAGCAGTTGGGACAGGCCCTTCGAGCAGTACTTC	CASSWDRPFEQYF
NA	TRBV4-1	NA	TRBJ1-1	TGCGCCAGCAGCTCGATTATAAGGGGACGGACTGAAGCTTTCTTT	CASSSIIRGRTEAFF
NA	TRBV12-3/TRBV12-4	NA	TRBJ1-6	TGTGCCAGCAGTACCCGAGGAAGCTCCTATAATTCACCCCTCCACTTT	CASSTRGSSYNSPLHF
many	TRBV6-1	NA	TRBJ1-2	TGTGCCAGCAGCCCGGGTGGGGCTCTATATGGCTACACCTTC	CASSPGGALYGYTF
NA	TRBV28	NA	TRBJ1-1	TGTGCCAGCAGCATCAAAAACACTGAAGCTTTCTTT	CASSIKNTEAFF
large	TRBV6-1	TRBD2	TRBJ2-1	TGTGCCAGCAGCGCCCCGGGGGGTGTCTACAATGAGCAGTTCTTC	CASSAPGGVYNEQFF